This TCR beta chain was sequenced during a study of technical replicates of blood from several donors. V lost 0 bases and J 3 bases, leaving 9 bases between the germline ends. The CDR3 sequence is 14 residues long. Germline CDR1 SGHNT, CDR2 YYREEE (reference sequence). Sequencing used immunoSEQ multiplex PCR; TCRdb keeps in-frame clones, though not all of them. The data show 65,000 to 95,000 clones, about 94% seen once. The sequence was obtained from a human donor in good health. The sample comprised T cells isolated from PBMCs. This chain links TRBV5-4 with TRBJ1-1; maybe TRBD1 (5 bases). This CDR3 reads CASSLEGWDTEAFF. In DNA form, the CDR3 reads TGTGCCAGCAGCTTGGAGGGGTGGGACACTGAAGCTTTCTTT.